This is a list of T cell receptor beta chains from one sample in a study of T cell responses to AZD1222 COVID-19 vaccine. The protocol was immunoSEQ multiplex PCR, while the TCRdb copy is restricted to in-frame clones and leaves out a portion. Among 99,000 or so clones, roughly 82% were seen once, and the ten largest hold approximately 5.1%. The specimen was peripheral blood, collected on day 0 of AZD1222 vaccination. These receptors were taken from an adult in good health. The CDR3 runs from the conserved cysteine through the conserved F or W. D genes are given only for firm matches. Clone size is stated in some rows and not others, as once, few, many or a class when expanded.

V,size,J,D,CDR3,DNA
TRBV6-1,.,TRBJ1-2,.,CASSENRVGYGYTF,TGTGCCAGCAGTGAAAACAGGGTTGGCTATGGCTACACCTTC
TRBV5-5,.,TRBJ2-7,.,CASSPRVGLSYEQYF,TGTGCCAGCAGTCCGCGGGTGGGGCTGTCCTACGAGCAGTACTTC
TRBV7-6,.,TRBJ1-6,TRBD1,CASSLEGQGNNSPLHF,TGTGCCAGCAGCTTAGAAGGACAGGGGAATAATTCACCCCTCCACTTT
TRBV20-1,once,TRBJ1-2,TRBD1,CSGQGQGDYTF,TGCAGTGGCCAGGGACAGGGGGACTACACCTTC
TRBV6-1,.,TRBJ2-4,.,CASSERGPAKNIQYF,TGTGCCAGCAGTGAGCGGGGGCCGGCCAAAAACATTCAGTACTTC
TRBV5-1,.,TRBJ2-1,.,CASSSYSSYNEQFF,TGCGCCAGCAGCTCCTATAGCTCCTACAATGAGCAGTTCTTC
TRBV6-5,.,TRBJ1-2,.,CASSYTTGFGYTF,TGTGCCAGCAGTTACACCACAGGGTTTGGCTACACCTTC
TRBV11-2,.,TRBJ2-1,.,CASSLMKEQFF,TGTGCCAGCAGTTTAATGAAGGAGCAGTTCTTC
TRBV18,.,TRBJ1-1,.,CASSPALNTEAFF,TGTGCCAGTTCCCCAGCCTTGAACACTGAAGCTTTCTTT
TRBV3-1/TRBV3-2,few,TRBJ1-2,.,CASTDNYGYTF,TGTGCCAGTACAGATAACTATGGCTACACCTTC
TRBV7-9,once,TRBJ2-3,.,CASLAVVVDTQYF,TGTGCCAGCCTCGCCGTAGTGGTAGATACGCAGTATTTT
TRBV5-1,.,TRBJ1-3,.,CASSAGLEPSGNTIYF,TGCGCCAGCAGCGCAGGACTGGAGCCCTCTGGAAACACCATATATTTT
TRBV4-1,once,TRBJ2-1,TRBD2,CASSQSGTNYNEQFF,TGCGCCAGCAGCCAATCCGGGACTAACTACAATGAGCAGTTCTTC
TRBV12-5,.,TRBJ1-2,TRBD1,CASGPSGGGYGYTF,TGTGCTAGTGGTCCTTCAGGGGGCGGCTATGGCTACACCTTC
TRBV6-5,.,TRBJ2-2,.,CASRGGGGTGELFF,TGTGCCAGCAGGGGAGGGGGAGGTACCGGGGAGCTGTTTTTT
TRBV5-4,.,TRBJ1-5,.,CASSLFGNQPQHF,TGTGCCAGCAGCTTGTTTGGCAATCAGCCCCAGCATTTT
TRBV7-2,.,TRBJ1-1,.,CASSLGGGRTLKAFF,TGTGCCAGCAGCCTAGGTGGGGGACGGACACTCAAAGCTTTCTTT
TRBV2,once,TRBJ1-2,.,CASIQGIGGYTF,TGTGCCAGCATACAGGGTATAGGGGGCTACACCTTC
TRBV29-1,.,TRBJ1-2,TRBD1,CSVDYRGQGTF,TGCAGCGTGGATTACAGGGGGCAGGGCACCTTC
TRBV6-5,.,TRBJ1-5,.,CASSSGSGGNQPQHF,TGTGCCAGCAGTTCAGGTTCAGGGGGCAATCAGCCCCAGCATTTT
TRBV4-2,.,TRBJ1-1,.,CASRAEGGMVTEAFF,TGTGCCAGCAGGGCTGAGGGGGGGATGGTCACTGAAGCTTTCTTT
TRBV5-5,.,TRBJ1-4,.,CASSLAEAVYNEKLFF,TGTGCCAGCAGCCTGGCCGAGGCGGTATATAATGAAAAACTGTTTTTT
TRBV5-1,.,TRBJ2-3,.,CASSLRGTYTDTQYF,TGCGCCAGCAGCTTGAGGGGGACCTACACAGATACGCAGTATTTT
TRBV4-1,.,TRBJ1-3,.,CASSQDEGRGNTIYF,TGCGCCAGCAGCCAAGATGAGGGGCGAGGAAACACCATATATTTT
TRBV11-3,once,TRBJ2-3,.,CASSLPGGAGDTQYF,TGTGCCAGCAGCTTGCCAGGGGGGGCCGGAGATACGCAGTATTTT
TRBV7-8,.,TRBJ1-5,.,CASSHSDSNQPQHF,TGTGCCAGCAGCCACTCGGATAGCAATCAGCCCCAGCATTTT
TRBV11-2,.,TRBJ2-7,TRBD1,CASSDRVYEQYF,TGTGCCAGCAGCGACAGGGTCTACGAGCAGTACTTC
TRBV5-5,.,TRBJ1-1,.,CASSLESGLATEAFF,TGTGCCAGCAGCTTGGAAAGTGGGCTGGCCACTGAAGCTTTCTTT
TRBV4-2,.,TRBJ1-5,TRBD1,CASSQEGQSNQPQHF,TGTGCCAGCAGCCAAGAGGGACAGAGTAATCAGCCCCAGCATTTT
TRBV5-1,once,TRBJ1-2,.,CASSLSKSGGYTF,TGCGCCAGCAGCTTGTCTAAGTCGGGAGGCTACACCTTC
TRBV20-1,.,TRBJ1-6,.,CSASGGMTPLHF,TGCAGTGCTAGTGGTGGGATGACACCCCTCCACTTT